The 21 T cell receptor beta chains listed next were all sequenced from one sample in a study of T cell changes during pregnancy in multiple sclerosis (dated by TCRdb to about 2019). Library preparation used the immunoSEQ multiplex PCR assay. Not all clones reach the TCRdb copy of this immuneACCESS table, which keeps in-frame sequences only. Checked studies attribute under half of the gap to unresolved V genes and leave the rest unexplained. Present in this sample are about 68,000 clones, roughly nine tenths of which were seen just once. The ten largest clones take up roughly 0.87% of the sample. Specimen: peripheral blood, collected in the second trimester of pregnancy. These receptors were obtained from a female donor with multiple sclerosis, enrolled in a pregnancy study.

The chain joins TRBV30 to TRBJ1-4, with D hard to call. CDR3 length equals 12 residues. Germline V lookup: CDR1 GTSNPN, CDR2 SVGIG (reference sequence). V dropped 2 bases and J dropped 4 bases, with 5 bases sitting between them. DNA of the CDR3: TGTGCCTGGAGTCAGGATAATGAAAAACTGTTTTTT. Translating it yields CAWSQDNEKLFF.

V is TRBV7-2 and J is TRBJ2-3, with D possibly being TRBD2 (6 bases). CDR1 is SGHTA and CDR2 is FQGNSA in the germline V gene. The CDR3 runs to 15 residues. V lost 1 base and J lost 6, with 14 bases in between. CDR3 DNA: TGTGCCAGCAGCTTAGGTGGGTCGGCGGGGGATACGCAGTATTTT. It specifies CASSLGGSAGDTQYF.

CDR3 in DNA: TGTGCCAGCAGTTACTTGTCCAGGGATTACTACGAGCAGTACTTC. Protein sequence: CASSYLSRDYYEQYF. V usage is TRBV6-5 and J usage is TRBJ2-7; D may be TRBD1 (5 bases). Germline CDR1 MNHEY, CDR2 SVGAGI. With 1 base removed from V and 3 bases from J, the gap between germline ends came to 13 bases. The CDR3 loop spans 15 amino acids.

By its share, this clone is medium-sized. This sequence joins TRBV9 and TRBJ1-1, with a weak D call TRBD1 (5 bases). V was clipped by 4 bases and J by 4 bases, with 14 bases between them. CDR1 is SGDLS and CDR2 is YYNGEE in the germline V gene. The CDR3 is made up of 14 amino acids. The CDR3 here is CASSRFIGGTEAFF. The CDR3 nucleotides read TGTGCCAGCAGCCGCTTTATCGGGGGCACTGAAGCTTTCTTT.

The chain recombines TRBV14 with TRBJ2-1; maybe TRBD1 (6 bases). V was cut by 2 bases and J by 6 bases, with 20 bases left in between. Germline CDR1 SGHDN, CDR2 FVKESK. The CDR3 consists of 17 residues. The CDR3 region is CASSQPGHGLRANEQFF. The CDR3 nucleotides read TGTGCCAGCAGCCAACCGGGACACGGACTCCGGGCCAATGAGCAGTTCTTC.

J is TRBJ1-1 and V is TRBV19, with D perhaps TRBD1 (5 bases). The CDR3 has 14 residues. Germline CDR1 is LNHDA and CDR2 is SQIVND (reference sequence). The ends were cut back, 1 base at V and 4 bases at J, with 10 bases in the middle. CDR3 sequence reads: CASSIGGDLTEAFF. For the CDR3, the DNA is TGTGCCAGTAGTATAGGGGGGGACCTCACTGAAGCTTTCTTT.

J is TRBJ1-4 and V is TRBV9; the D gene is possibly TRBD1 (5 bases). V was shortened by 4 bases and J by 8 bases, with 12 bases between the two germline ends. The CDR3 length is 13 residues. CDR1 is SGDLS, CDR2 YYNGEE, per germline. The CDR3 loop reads CASSPRVTEKLFF. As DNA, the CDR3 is TGTGCCAGCAGCCCCAGGGTTACAGAAAAACTGTTTTTT.

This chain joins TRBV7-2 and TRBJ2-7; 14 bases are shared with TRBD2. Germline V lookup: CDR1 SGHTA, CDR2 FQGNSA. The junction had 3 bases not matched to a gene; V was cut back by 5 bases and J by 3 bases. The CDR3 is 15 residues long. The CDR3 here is CASSRLAGGRYEQYF. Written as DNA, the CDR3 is TGTGCCAGCAGCCGACTAGCGGGGGGGCGCTACGAGCAGTACTTC.

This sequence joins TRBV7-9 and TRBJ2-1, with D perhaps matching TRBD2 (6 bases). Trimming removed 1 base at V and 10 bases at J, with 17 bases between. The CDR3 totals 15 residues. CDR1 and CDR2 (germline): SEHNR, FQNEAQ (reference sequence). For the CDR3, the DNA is TGTGCCAGCAGCTTAGGGGGACTTGGCCGTTCGGAGCAGTTCTTC. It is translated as CASSLGGLGRSEQFF.

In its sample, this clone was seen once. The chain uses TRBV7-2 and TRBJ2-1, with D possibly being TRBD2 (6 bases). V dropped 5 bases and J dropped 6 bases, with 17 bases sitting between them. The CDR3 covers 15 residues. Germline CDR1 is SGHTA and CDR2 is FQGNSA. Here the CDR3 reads CASSISFGRINEQFF. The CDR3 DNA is TGTGCCAGCAGCATTAGTTTCGGGAGAATCAATGAGCAGTTCTTC. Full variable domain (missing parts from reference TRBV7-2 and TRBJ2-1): GAGVSQSPSNKVTEKGKDVELRCDPISGHTALYWYRQSLGQGLEFLIYFQGNSAPDKSGLPSDRFSAERTGGSVSTLTIQRTQQEDSAVYLCASSISFGRINEQFFGPGTRLTVL.

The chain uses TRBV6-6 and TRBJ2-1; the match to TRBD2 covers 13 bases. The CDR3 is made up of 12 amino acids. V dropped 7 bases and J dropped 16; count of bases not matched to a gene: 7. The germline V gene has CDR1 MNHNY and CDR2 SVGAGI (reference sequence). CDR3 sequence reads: CASTGLAGALFF. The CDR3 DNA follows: TGTGCCAGCACCGGACTAGCGGGGGCCCTTTTCTTC.

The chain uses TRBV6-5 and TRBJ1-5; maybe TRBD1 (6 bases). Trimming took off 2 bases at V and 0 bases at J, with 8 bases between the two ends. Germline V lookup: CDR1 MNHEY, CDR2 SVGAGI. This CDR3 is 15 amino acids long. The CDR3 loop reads CASSYGQNSNQPQHF. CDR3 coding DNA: TGTGCCAGCAGTTACGGACAGAATAGCAATCAGCCCCAGCATTTT.

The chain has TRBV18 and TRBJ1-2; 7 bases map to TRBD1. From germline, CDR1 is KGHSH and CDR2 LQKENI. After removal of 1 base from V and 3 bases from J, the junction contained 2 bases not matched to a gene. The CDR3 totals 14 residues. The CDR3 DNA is TGTGCCAGCTCACCACAGGGGGCAGACTATGGCTACACCTTC. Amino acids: CASSPQGADYGYTF.

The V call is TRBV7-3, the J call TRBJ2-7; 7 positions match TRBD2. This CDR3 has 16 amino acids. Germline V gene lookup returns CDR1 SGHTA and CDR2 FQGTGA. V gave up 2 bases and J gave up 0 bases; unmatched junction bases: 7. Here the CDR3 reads CASSLWGGGSSYEQYF. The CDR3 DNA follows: TGTGCCAGCAGCTTATGGGGCGGGGGAAGCTCCTACGAGCAGTACTTC.

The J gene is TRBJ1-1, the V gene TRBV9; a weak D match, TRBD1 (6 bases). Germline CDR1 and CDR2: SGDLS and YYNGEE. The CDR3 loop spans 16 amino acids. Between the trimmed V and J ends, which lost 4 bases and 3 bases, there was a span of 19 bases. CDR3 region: CASSTWGGARDTEAFF. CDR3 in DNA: TGTGCCAGCAGCACTTGGGGGGGGGCTCGGGACACTGAAGCTTTCTTT. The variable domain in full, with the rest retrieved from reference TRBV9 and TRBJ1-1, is DSGVTQTPKHLITATGQRVTLRCSPRSGDLSVYWYQQSLDQGLQFLIQYYNGEERAKGNILERFSAQQFPDLHSELNLSSLELGDSALYFCASSTWGGARDTEAFFGQGTRLTVV.

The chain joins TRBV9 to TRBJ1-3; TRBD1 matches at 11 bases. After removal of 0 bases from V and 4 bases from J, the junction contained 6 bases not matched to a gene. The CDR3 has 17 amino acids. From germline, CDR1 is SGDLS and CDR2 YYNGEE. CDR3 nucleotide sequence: TGTGCCAGCAGCGTAGGCGGGACAGGGGGTGCAGGAAACACCATATATTTT. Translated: CASSVGGTGGAGNTIYF.

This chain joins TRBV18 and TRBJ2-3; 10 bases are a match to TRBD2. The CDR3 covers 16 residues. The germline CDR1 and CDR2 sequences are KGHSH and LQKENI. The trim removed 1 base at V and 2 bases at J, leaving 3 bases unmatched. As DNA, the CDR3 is TGTGCCAGCTCACCACTAGCGGGGGGTCCCACAGATACGCAGTATTTT. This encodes CASSPLAGGPTDTQYF.

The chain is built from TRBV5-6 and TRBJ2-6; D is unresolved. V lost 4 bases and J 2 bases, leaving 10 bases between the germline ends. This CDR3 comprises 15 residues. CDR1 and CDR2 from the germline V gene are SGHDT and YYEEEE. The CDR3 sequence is CASSPRLAGANVLTF. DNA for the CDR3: TGTGCCAGCAGCCCGCGATTAGCTGGGGCCAACGTCCTGACTTTC.

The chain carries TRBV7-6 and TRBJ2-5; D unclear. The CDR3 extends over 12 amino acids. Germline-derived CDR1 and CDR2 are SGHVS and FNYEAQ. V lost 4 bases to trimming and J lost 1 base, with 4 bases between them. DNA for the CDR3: TGTGCCAGCAGCTCCTTCCAAGAGACCCAGTACTTC. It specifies CASSSFQETQYF.

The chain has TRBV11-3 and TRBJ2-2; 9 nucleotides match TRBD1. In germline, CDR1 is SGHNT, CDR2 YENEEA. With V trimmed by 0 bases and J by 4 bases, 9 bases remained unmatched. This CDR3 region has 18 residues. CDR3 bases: TGTGCCAGCAGCTTAGAAGGGTGGGGACAGGGTGGCACCGGGGAGCTGTTTTTT. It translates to CASSLEGWGQGGTGELFF.

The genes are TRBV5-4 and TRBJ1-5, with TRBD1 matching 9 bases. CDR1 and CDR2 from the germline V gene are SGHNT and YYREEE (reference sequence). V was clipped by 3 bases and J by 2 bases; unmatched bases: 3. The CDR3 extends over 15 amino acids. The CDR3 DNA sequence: TGTGCCAGCAGCTCGACAGGGGGAGGCAATCAGCCCCAGCATTTT. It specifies CASSSTGGGNQPQHF.